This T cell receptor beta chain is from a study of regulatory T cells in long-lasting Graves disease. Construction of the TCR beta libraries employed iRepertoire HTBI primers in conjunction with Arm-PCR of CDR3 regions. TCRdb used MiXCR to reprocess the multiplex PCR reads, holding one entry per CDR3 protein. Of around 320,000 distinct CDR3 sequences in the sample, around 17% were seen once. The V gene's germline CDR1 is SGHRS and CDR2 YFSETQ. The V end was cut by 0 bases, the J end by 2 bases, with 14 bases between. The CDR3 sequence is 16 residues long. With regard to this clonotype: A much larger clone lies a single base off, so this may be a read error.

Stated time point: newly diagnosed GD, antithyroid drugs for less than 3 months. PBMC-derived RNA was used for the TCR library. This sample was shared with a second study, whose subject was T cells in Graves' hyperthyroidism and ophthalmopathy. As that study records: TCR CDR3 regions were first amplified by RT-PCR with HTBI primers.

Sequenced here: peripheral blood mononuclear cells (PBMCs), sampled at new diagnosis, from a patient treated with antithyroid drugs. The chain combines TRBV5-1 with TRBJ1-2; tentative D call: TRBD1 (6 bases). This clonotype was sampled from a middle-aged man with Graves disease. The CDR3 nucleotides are TGCGCCAGCAGCTTGGTGGTCGGGACATCGAACTATGGCTACACCTTC. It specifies CASSLVVGTSNYGYTF.